This T cell receptor beta chain was sequenced in a study of post-analysis software for immune sequencing data. Study-level background: Relapsing-remitting, secondary progressive and progressive-relapsing courses of multiple sclerosis were included. Findings and limits, study-wide: Samples from one preparation batch, clustered by F measure, grouped strongly together. Controls' normalized Chao1 diversity significantly exceeded that of multiple sclerosis patients. Roughly 5 TRBV segments occurring more often in patients than controls included TRBV5-6, TRBV5-1 and TRBV20-1.

With respect to this clonotype: As yet, its antigen is unknown.

Germline V gene sequence: CDR1 SGHRS, CDR2 YFSETQ. This CDR3 is built from 11 residues. V gave up 3 bases and J gave up 7 bases, with 7 bases separating them. Unique-molecular-identifier-tagged TCR beta cDNA libraries were used. When roughly 0.9 to 10 million T cells were used, they gave some 540,000 cDNA molecules. A single record per CDR3 protein comes from TCRdb applying MiXCR to the PCR reads. This repertoire shows roughly 730,000 distinct CDR3 sequences, about 27% found once; its top ten account for around 0.6%. Source material: blood. This receptor was taken from a girl aged 10-17 years with multiple sclerosis. This chain uses TRBV5-1 with TRBJ1-1; D remains unclear. The CDR3 reads CASSSNGEAFF. CDR3 in DNA: TGCGCCAGCAGCTCTAACGGTGAAGCTTTCTTT.